This TCR beta chain was profiled in a study of cytomegalovirus exposure and HLA in healthy donors. Study-wide context: Ancestry clustering placed roughly 86% of more than 350 genotyped donors in the Caucasian-associated cluster. Study-level points and caveats: Reported findings show TCR beta sequences accurately forecast HLA-A and HLA-B alleles in most subjects. There were some public TCRs occurring in many donors, but most TCR sequences were rare. Association with HLA alleles at 0.05 false discovery rate was found for roughly 17,000 TCR beta sequences in a later analysis.

The CDR3 totals 14 residues. Looked up from germline, CDR1 is ENHRY and CDR2 is SYGVKD. Trimming removed 6 bases from V and 6 bases from J; junction bases left unmatched: 6. PCR was performed using 60 Vbeta and 13 Jbeta primers. Produced via immunoSEQ multiplex PCR; TCRdb's table is partial and in-frame only. The sample consists of about 200,000 clones, 60% to 80% of them appearing once. Remarks on this clone: Antigen unknown.

Source material: PBMCs. This receptor was identified in a male donor in good health and CMV-seronegative. This chain uses TRBV10-3 with TRBJ1-5; 9 bases are a match to TRBD1. The CDR3 DNA reads TGTGCCATCAGATCGGGACAGGGAGGTCAGCCCCAGCATTTT. It is translated as CAIRSGQGGQPQHF.